A single sample gave rise to the 2 T cell receptor beta chains below, sequenced in a study of blood T cell repertoires in COVID-19. Measured with immunoSEQ multiplex PCR; TCRdb has only the in-frame clones, and not every one. Among about 68,000 clones listed, 75% to 90% were seen once. Source material: peripheral blood. Every receptor here comes from a man aged 25-40 years with acute or convalescent COVID-19.

This sequence joins TRBV7-3 and TRBJ2-1; 8 bases line up with TRBD2. The ends lost 0 bases at V and 6 bases at J; junction bases unmatched: 4. The CDR3 is 15 amino acids. Germline loops: CDR1 SGHTA, CDR2 FQGTGA. For the CDR3, the DNA is TGTGCCAGCAGCTTAACGCGGGAGGAAGGCAATGAGCAGTTCTTC. Its protein is CASSLTREEGNEQFF.

The chain employs TRBV5-4 and TRBJ2-5, with D tentatively TRBD2 (5 bases). CDR1 and CDR2 (germline): SGHNT, YYREEE (reference sequence). CDR3 length: 15 residues. The V end lost 0 bases, the J end lost 3 bases, and 12 bases lay between the germline ends. This CDR3 reads CASSLGLAAEETQYF. The CDR3 nucleotides are TGTGCCAGCAGCTTGGGGCTAGCCGCGGAAGAGACCCAGTACTTC.